This paragraph reports one T cell receptor beta chain. Its antigen is unknown. No qualities accompany the bases; no much larger clone lies one base away. V is pruned by 10 bases and J by 8 bases, leaving 12 bases of the junction without a gene match. The CDR3 goes from the cysteine to the phenylalanine over 13 residues. Solely the CDR3 DNA is kept, with 39 bases framed from the first base. CDR1 MNHEY and CDR2 SVGAGI are derived from the germline V gene. This sample was included in a study of blood T cell repertoires in COVID-19 (dated by TCRdb to 2018 to 2021). The study in broad terms: Samples covering the acute and convalescent phases of COVID-19 were provided by collaborators in the United States, Italy and Spain. The dataset comprised deeply sampled blood TCRbeta repertoires from subjects exposed to, actively infected with, or recovered from COVID-19. The prospective study material was composed of cDNA or gDNA derived from T cells, B-cell-depleted T cells, or PBMCs. Samples were obtained from the ongoing ImmuneRACE study (first 160 participants) and from 1,000 to 1,500 subjects provided by 6 global collaborators. Nearly every sample came with metadata listing a de-identified subject ID, COVID-19 status, age in years and sex. The repertoires were released in a freely available public database meant as a resource for research on the immune response to SARS-CoV-2. Where available, HLA class I and class II types were obtained from metadata supplied by the sample provider rather than from assay-based typing.

One collaborating source in Seattle enrolled patients during active infection and followed them longitudinally through the course of disease. Collaborating institutions collected whole blood in K2EDTA tubes following their own protocols. For TCRbeta analysis, collaborators shipped samples as frozen whole blood, isolated PBMCs, or DNA extracted from either of those sample types. The immunoSEQ Assay, a bias-controlled multiplex PCR, was used to amplify TCRbeta CDR3 regions from genomic DNA. On the study's bioinformatics: Within the assay, amplification of reference gene primers was used to estimate how many nucleated cells each sample contained. To quantify the absolute abundance of each unique TCRbeta CDR3 rearrangement, sequence reads were collapsed and filtered. For each sample, productive Simpson clonality was calculated as the square root of Simpson's diversity index across productive rearrangements. TCRdb stores this immuneACCESS table with in-frame sequences only. Part of the clones is absent; in the studies checked, under half of the shortfall reflects unresolved V genes, and no reason is known for the rest. D and trimming were read from the DNA, whereas the V and J calls and clone size are those reported in that table. For this sample there are a few hundred thousand clones; 80% to 95% appear just once. The ten largest clones represent about 6.8% of the sample.

The paper's findings and limits, for the study overall: How much clinical and demographic metadata was included differed by source and by participant, and the metadata was provided uncurated.

The receptor's source is a woman aged 25 to 39 with COVID-19, enrolled during active disease. Sequenced material: peripheral blood. The chain is assembled from TRBV6-5 and TRBJ1-2; TRBD1 aligns with 8 central bases. The CDR3 region has the sequence CATFAGGMRGYTF. Read as DNA, the sequence is TGTGCCACCTTCGCAGGGGGCATGAGGGGCTACACCTTC.